This entry concerns a single T cell receptor beta chain. The antigen is not known. Other nucleotide sequences in the sample specify the same CDR3. These data come from a study of OX40 agonist ivuxolimab in advanced cancers. Whole-study context: It was permissible to have had prior anti-PD-1, anti-PD-L1 or anti-CTLA-4 therapy, and around 41% had some.

Samples of blood were obtained at baseline, on cycle 4 day 1, and on cycle 7 day 1. The V gene's germline CDR1 is GTSNPN and CDR2 SVGIG (reference sequence). The CDR3 totals 14 residues. Trimming cost V 3 bases and J 2 bases, with 8 bases left between them. Data came from immunoSEQ multiplex PCR; TCRdb stores just in-frame clones and leaves some out. Among around 79,000 clones listed, roughly 85% were seen once. Whole-study results and caveats: Researchers did not establish what antigens the expanded peripheral T cells target. Some of the lowest clonal expansion was seen in partial responders at 0.1-3.0 mg/kg.

The genes are TRBV30 and TRBJ2-6, with no clear D. The sample consisted of CD4+ or CD8+ T cells sorted from blood, taken in a trial of the OX40 agonist ivuxolimab. The sequence came from an adult with an advanced solid tumor such as melanoma, head and neck, liver or kidney cancer. CDR3 sequence reads: CAWSPGPGANVLTF. DNA for the CDR3: TGTGCCTGGAGCCCAGGACCTGGGGCCAACGTCCTGACTTTC.